This entry features one T cell receptor beta chain sequence. PCR amplification relied on 60 Vbeta primers (plus 13 Jbeta primers). Sequencing used immunoSEQ multiplex PCR; TCRdb keeps in-frame clones, though not all of them. Found here are 150,000 to 200,000 clones, 84% of them singletons; the top ten hold under 8%. This entry comes from a study of cytomegalovirus exposure and HLA in healthy donors. The germline V gene has CDR1 KGHSH and CDR2 LQKENI. The CDR3 is 16 residues long. Unmatched junction bases numbered 6, after V lost 0 bases and J lost 6 bases. Sequences were obtained from PBMCs. V and J are TRBV18 and TRBJ1-4; TRBD1 matches 8 bases. The TCR originated in a man in his fifties in good health and CMV-seropositive. CDR3 nucleotides: TGTGCCAGCTCACCACCGACAGGACAGGGAGATGAAAAACTGTTTTTT. Protein sequence: CASSPPTGQGDEKLFF.